This TCR beta chain is drawn from a study of blood T cell repertoires in COVID-19. Overall study context: Samples representing acute and convalescent COVID-19 were sourced from the United States, Italy and Spain. T cells, B-cell-depleted T cells, or PBMCs supplied cDNA or gDNA.

In the authors' workflow: Reference gene primers were amplified, and this amplification served to estimate nucleated cell counts. Profiling relied on immunoSEQ multiplex PCR, and the TCRdb table lists in-frame clones only, not all of them. V, J and clone size derive from that table, while D and trimming were established from the DNA sequence. The table includes about 60,000 clones, around 80% detected once. Germline values: CDR1 LGHDT, CDR2 YNNKEL (reference sequence). CDR3 length: 13 amino acids. The V and J ends lost 4 bases and 6 bases respectively, with 10 bases between them. Recruited during active infection, patients (from Seattle) were subsequently followed longitudinally.

The sequencing input was peripheral blood. The clonotype comes from a man aged 30-40 years with COVID-19, enrolled during active disease. This rearrangement joins TRBV3-1 (or the pseudogene TRBV3-2) to TRBJ2-1; D unresolved. CDR3 region: CASSPLHFNEQFF. CDR3 nucleotides: TGTGCCAGCAGCCCGCTTCACTTCAATGAGCAGTTCTTC.